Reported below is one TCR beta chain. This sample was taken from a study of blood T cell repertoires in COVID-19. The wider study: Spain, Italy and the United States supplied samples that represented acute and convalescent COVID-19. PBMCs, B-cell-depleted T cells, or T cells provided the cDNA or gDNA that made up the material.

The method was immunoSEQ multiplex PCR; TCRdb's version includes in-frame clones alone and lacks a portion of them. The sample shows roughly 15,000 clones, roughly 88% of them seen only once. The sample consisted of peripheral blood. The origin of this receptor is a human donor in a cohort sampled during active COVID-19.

The CDR3 nucleotides are TGTGCCAGCAGCCAAGGAGGGTCAGGGTGCGTGGGACTAGCGGGAGAATGGAGGGAGACCCAGTACTTC. Its translation is CASSQGGSGCVGLAGEWRETQYF. The chain uses TRBV3-1 (or the pseudogene TRBV3-2) and TRBJ2-5; 14 bases match TRBD2. The J segment lost 5 bases and the V segment lost 1 base, leaving 24 bases of the junction unmatched. CDR3 length equals 23 residues. The V gene's germline CDR1 is LGHDT and CDR2 YNNKEL (reference sequence).